This T cell receptor beta chain was sequenced in a study of response to subunit inactivated influenza vaccine. TCRdb processed the RT-PCR reads anew with MiXCR; each CDR3 protein has one entry. The sample lists about 700,000 distinct CDR3 sequences; about 15% were seen once. This clonotype was found a few times. After removal of 7 bases from V and 7 bases from J, the junction contained 10 bases not matched to a gene. The CDR3 loop spans 13 amino acids. The germline V gene has CDR1 ENHRY and CDR2 SYGVKD. The source material was PBMCs from blood, sampled approximately 15 days before vaccination. This TCR was recovered from a man aged 50 to 59 who received an inactivated influenza vaccine. The rearrangement links TRBV10-3 to TRBJ2-7, with 7 positions matching TRBD1. CDR3 DNA: TGTGCCATCAATACGGACAGGACGGGAGAGCAGTACTTC. Amino acids: CAINTDRTGEQYF.